This paragraph covers one TCR beta chain sequence. As yet, its antigen is unknown. These data come from a study of Tregs in tolerant kidney transplant recipients. Study at large: The nonmyeloablative bone marrow transplants came from related graft donors, with transient mixed chimerism.

TCRdb keeps only in-frame clones here, not all; method: immunoSEQ multiplex PCR. The sample lists roughly 69,000 clones, under 98% seen once, with 0.34% in the top ten. Trimming took 2 bases from V and 3 from J, leaving 12 bases between them. Germline values: CDR1 SGHNT, CDR2 YYREEE (reference sequence). This CDR3 comprises 15 residues. Findings of the study overall: Tregs expanded with activated donor B cells seemed most donor-specific.

Unstimulated regulatory T cells (CD4+CD25+CD127-), CD4+CD25- non-regulatory cells, CD4 and CD8 cells were FACS-sorted from thawed PBMCs. Thawed PBMCs were rested overnight at 37°C with 200 IU/ml IL-2 before regulatory T cell sorting. This rearrangement joins TRBV5-4 to TRBJ2-1, with D hard to call. This TCR was sampled from a human donor who received a combined kidney and bone marrow transplant. The sample here was Tregs from blood, taken before the transplant. The CDR3 DNA follows: TGTGCCAGCAGCTTCAGTACAGAAGGCTACAATGAGCAGTTCTTC. This translates into CASSFSTEGYNEQFF.